The 16 T cell receptor beta chains listed next were all sequenced from one sample in a study of regulatory T cells in long-lasting Graves disease. Arm-PCR of CDR3 regions and iRepertoire HTBI primers were used to build TCR beta libraries. One entry per CDR3 protein, called by TCRdb with MiXCR from the multiplex PCR reads. The repertoire holds 350,000 to 550,000 distinct CDR3 sequences, with 12% to 15% as singletons. Time point in this sample: newly diagnosed GD, antithyroid drugs for less than 3 months. From RNA extracted from PBMCs, the TCR library was made. The sample was also reused in another study, on T cells in Graves' hyperthyroidism and ophthalmopathy.

The material was peripheral blood mononuclear cells (PBMCs), obtained at new diagnosis, from a patient treated with antithyroid drugs. These receptors were taken from a woman between 50 and 59 years old with Graves disease.

This clonotype was recorded many times. The gene calls are TRBV29-1 and TRBJ2-5, with D possibly being TRBD2 (5 bases). Germline V lookup: CDR1 SQVTM, CDR2 ANQGSEA. V lost 3 bases and J 9 bases, leaving 20 bases between the germline ends. This CDR3 spans 14 amino acids. CDR3 nucleotide sequence: TGCAGCGTTGAGGCAGCCGGGCTCGACGGGGCCCAGTACTTC. Its translation: CSVEAAGLDGAQYF. Drawing the rest from reference TRBV29-1 and TRBJ2-5, the complete variable domain is SAVISQKPSRDICQRGTSLTIQCQVDSQVTMMFWYRQQPGQSLTLIATANQGSEATYESGFVIDKFPISRPNLTFSTLTVSNMSPEDSSIYLCSVEAAGLDGAQYFGPGTRLLVL.

J is TRBJ2-5 and V is TRBV29-1; D is uncertain. This CDR3 is built from 10 residues. Germline V gene data show CDR1 as SQVTM and CDR2 as ANQGSEA. V lost 4 bases and J 10 bases, leaving 10 bases between the germline ends. This CDR3 reads CSVVAGYQYF. The CDR3 DNA sequence: TGCAGCGTTGTAGCCGGGTACCAGTACTTC.

This clonotype was seen repeatedly, ten times or more. The chain has TRBV11-2 and TRBJ2-6; unclear D gene. Germline values: CDR1 SGHAT, CDR2 FQNNGV. V shed 1 base and J shed 0 bases, with 13 bases lying between them. There are 18 residues in the CDR3. DNA for the CDR3: TGTGCCAGCAGCTTAGCTGGCGTGCTTAGCTCTGGGGCCAACGTCCTGACTTTC. Its translation: CASSLAGVLSSGANVLTF.

In its sample, this clonotype was seen many times. The chain has TRBV5-1 and TRBJ2-1; no definite D call. V was shortened by 5 bases and J by 7 bases, with 10 bases between the two germline ends. The CDR3 length is 12 residues. Per germline, CDR1 SGHRS and CDR2 YFSETQ. The CDR3 bases are TGCGCCAGCAGTCTACTCCAGAATGAGCAGTTCTTC. This codes for CASSLLQNEQFF.

The rearrangement uses TRBV28 and TRBJ2-7; no definite D call. The V gene lost 10 bases and the J gene lost 3 bases, with 10 bases spanning the gap. Germline-derived CDR1 and CDR2 are MDHEN and SYDVKM. The CDR3 consists of 11 residues. Here the CDR3 DNA reads TGTGCCACCGCTTGGAGCTACGAGCAGTACTTC. Translation gives CATAWSYEQYF.

The table lists this clonotype with a few counts. This chain uses TRBV20-1 with TRBJ1-6; a weak D match, TRBD1 (5 bases). Trimming pared 0 bases from V and 7 bases from J, leaving 10 bases between. This CDR3 spans 14 amino acids. Germline CDR1 reads DFQATT; CDR2 reads SNEGSKA (reference sequence). CDR3 nucleotide sequence: TGCAGTGCTAGAGATCTGGGGACCAATTCACCCCTCCACTTT. It translates to CSARDLGTNSPLHF.

This clonotype has ten or more counts. The chain has TRBV5-4 and TRBJ2-5; no firm D call. V was pared by 4 bases and J by 1 base, with 17 bases between. The V gene's germline CDR1 is SGHNT and CDR2 YYREEE (reference sequence). This CDR3 region has 16 residues. CDR3 residues: CASSPRGAGVQETQYF. CDR3 in DNA: TGTGCCAGCAGCCCCAGAGGTGCCGGAGTCCAAGAGACCCAGTACTTC.

This clonotype was picked up many times. This chain connects TRBV30 to TRBJ2-1, with D possibly TRBD2 on 5 matching bases. Trimming stripped 6 bases from V and 2 bases from J, with 17 bases between. Per germline, CDR1 GTSNPN and CDR2 SVGIG (reference sequence). The CDR3 sequence is 15 residues long. The CDR3 sequence: CACLKRTRPYNEQFF. As DNA, the CDR3 is TGTGCCTGCTTGAAGAGGACTCGACCCTACAATGAGCAGTTCTTC. Based on the CDR3 plus reference TRBV30 and TRBJ2-1, the full variable domain is SQTIHQWPATLVQPVGSPLSLECTVEGTSNPNLYWYRQAAGRGLQLLFYSVGIGQISSEVPQNLSASRPQDRQFILSSKKLLLSDSGFYLCACLKRTRPYNEQFFGPGTRLTVL.

This clonotype has only a few counts. The rearrangement links TRBV29-1 to TRBJ1-3, with D unresolved. Germline lookup yields CDR1 SQVTM and CDR2 ANQGSEA. The CDR3 covers 12 residues. V shed 7 bases and J shed 0 bases, with 7 bases lying between them. CDR3 DNA: TGCAGCGCTCGAAGCTCTGGAAACACCATATATTTT. This encodes CSARSSGNTIYF.

About this clonotype itself: This may stem from a read error, because a much larger clone lies one nucleotide away. The J gene is TRBJ1-2, the V gene TRBV3-1, with D possibly TRBD1 on 6 matching bases. The CDR3 runs to 17 residues. Deletions cut 0 bases from V and 8 bases from J, with 22 bases between. Germline-derived CDR1 and CDR2 are LGHDT and YNNKEL (reference sequence). CDR3 amino acids: CASSQDGRGASVEGYTF. The CDR3 DNA is TGTGCCAGCAGCCAAGATGGGCGGGGGGCGTCCGTTGAGGGCTACACCTTC.

This clonotype occurred a few times. The rearrangement uses TRBV7-8 and TRBJ1-2, with D maybe TRBD1 (5 bases). Germline loops: CDR1 SGHVS, CDR2 FQNEAQ. The CDR3 consists of 15 residues. V dropped 6 bases and J dropped 3 bases, with 17 bases sitting between them. The CDR3 DNA follows: TGTGCCAGCAGTTCCGACAGTTGGAGCTACTATGGCTACACCTTC. It codes for CASSSDSWSYYGYTF.

This clonotype showed up many times. The chain links TRBV7-8 to TRBJ2-2; a possible D gene is TRBD2 (6 bases). CDR3 length equals 16 residues. The germline V and J ends were trimmed by 6 bases and 7 bases, with 21 bases remaining between them. Germline-derived CDR1 and CDR2 are SGHVS and FQNEAQ. The CDR3 bases are TGTGCCAGCAGGTTAAAGCCCGGGACTTGGAACGGGGAGCTGTTTTTT. It translates to CASRLKPGTWNGELFF. Looking up the rest from reference TRBV7-8 and TRBJ2-2 gives the full variable domain: GAGVSQSPRYKVAKRGQDVALRCDPISGHVSLFWYQQALGQGPEFLTYFQNEAQLDKSGLPSDRFFAERPEGSVSTLKIQRTQQEDSAVYLCASRLKPGTWNGELFFGEGSRLTVL.

V is TRBV13 and J is TRBJ1-1; D call uncertain. This CDR3 contains 15 residues. Trimming took 2 bases from V and 0 from J, leaving 10 bases between them. Germline assignment: CDR1 PRHDT and CDR2 FYEKMQ (reference sequence). The CDR3 coding sequence is TGTGCCAGCAGCTTATGGTCGAGGGTGAACACTGAAGCTTTCTTT. Protein sequence: CASSLWSRVNTEAFF.

On this clonotype: It is likely a read error, because the conserved phenylalanine at the end of the CDR3 is missing. The V call is TRBV6-1, the J call TRBJ2-2; TRBD2 aligns across 9 bases. The V gene's germline CDR1 is MNHNS and CDR2 SASEGT. J lost 6 bases, V lost 2 bases, and 13 bases had no gene match. The CDR3 is made up of 18 amino acids. CDR3 loop: CASSEYLAGDNQAGELFL. The DNA for the CDR3 is TGTGCCAGCAGTGAATATTTAGCGGGAGATAACCAAGCCGGGGAGCTGTTTTTA.

This clonotype has more than one count but fewer than ten. The chain joins TRBV13 to TRBJ2-6; D is unclear. CDR1 and CDR2 (germline): PRHDT, FYEKMQ (reference sequence). V was shortened by 4 bases and J by 2 bases, with 6 bases between the two germline ends. The CDR3 is made up of 14 amino acids. This chain's CDR3 is CASSSGTGANVLTF. The CDR3 DNA reads as TGTGCCAGCAGCTCCGGAACTGGGGCCAACGTCCTGACTTTC. The entire variable domain, with the rest obtained from reference TRBV13 and TRBJ2-6, is as follows: AAGVIQSPRHLIKEKRETATLKCYPIPRHDTVYWYQQGPGQDPQFLISFYEKMQSDKGSIPDRFSAQQFSDYHSELNMSSLELGDSALYFCASSSGTGANVLTFGAGSRLTVL.

This clonotype was seen repeatedly, ten times or more. J is TRBJ2-1 and V is TRBV28, with 9 bases aligning to TRBD2. V lost 3 bases to trimming and J lost 8 bases; unmatched junction nucleotides: 8. This CDR3 is 15 amino acids long. The germline gives CDR1 MDHEN, CDR2 SYDVKM. The CDR3 bases are TGTGCCAGCAGTTTTTGGCTGGGACTAGCCCATGAGCAGTTCTTC. Encoded protein: CASSFWLGLAHEQFF.